This T cell receptor (beta chain) was identified during a study of T cell clones after liver transplantation. For the study at large: As an antigen-independent comparator, third-party-reactive TCRbeta sequences came from pre-transplant mixed lymphocyte reactions.

Concerning this clone itself: Antigen unknown.

Study-wide results and limits: Graft donor-reactive T cells may have migrated into the graft rather than being deleted.

Trimming removed 6 bases from V and 8 bases from J; junction bases left unmatched: 11. The CDR3 is made up of 15 amino acids. Germline V gene sequence: CDR1 MNHEY, CDR2 SVGAGI. Data came from immunoSEQ multiplex PCR; TCRdb stores just in-frame clones and leaves some out. The table includes 90,000 to 120,000 clones, about 81% detected once. This TCR derives from a human donor who received a liver transplant. This chain uses TRBV6-5 with TRBJ2-1; 9 bases line up with TRBD1. Sequencing used CD4+ T cells from blood, obtained before liver transplant. CDR3 DNA sequence: TGTGCCAGCAGAAGACCGGGACAGGGTCACGATGAGCAGTTCTTC. This sequence encodes CASRRPGQGHDEQFF.